Included here is one TCR beta chain sequence, with context. This specimen comes from a study of blood T cell repertoires in COVID-19. Study-level information: The origin of the acute and convalescent COVID-19 samples was the United States, Italy and Spain. PBMCs, B-cell-depleted T cells, or T cells provided the cDNA or gDNA that made up the material.

Under the authors' procedure: Estimates of nucleated cell counts were drawn from the amplification of reference gene primers. Assay used: immunoSEQ multiplex PCR; TCRdb lists only in-frame clones, some missing. For V, J and clone size, that table is used; D and trimming come from the DNA. The data show 40,000 to 55,000 clones, 80% to 90% seen once. Sequencing was performed on peripheral blood. The sequence was collected from a human donor in a cohort sampled during active COVID-19.

The CDR3 coding sequence is TGCGCCAGCAGTGAGCCGGGACAGGGCAAGGAGGAGCTGTTTTTT. It codes for CASSEPGQGKEELFF. The rearrangement joins TRBV10-2 to TRBJ2-2; 9 nucleotides line up with TRBD1. This CDR3 has 15 residues. Trimming at V came to 2 bases and at J to 10 bases, leaving 8 bases not matched to a gene. CDR1 is WSHSY, CDR2 SAAADI, per germline.